These 23 T cell receptor beta chains share one sample of origin, sequenced in a study of cytomegalovirus exposure and HLA in healthy donors. 60 Vbeta and 13 Jbeta primers were used in PCR. The protocol was immunoSEQ multiplex PCR, while the TCRdb copy is restricted to in-frame clones and leaves out a portion. This table has roughly 150,000 clones, about 80% appearing once. The sequenced sample was PBMCs. These receptors originate from a young man in good health and CMV-seronegative.

This clone is a singleton in its sample. V and J are TRBV7-2 and TRBJ2-3; no definite D call. CDR1 is SGHTA and CDR2 is FQGNSA in the germline V gene. The germline V and J ends were trimmed by 4 bases and 2 bases, with 7 bases remaining between them. The CDR3 spans 13 residues. The CDR3 is CASSSGYTDTQYF. The CDR3 nucleotides are TGTGCCAGCAGCTCAGGTTACACAGATACGCAGTATTTT.

This clone was counted once. The chain uses TRBV9 and TRBJ2-3, with 8 bases lining up with TRBD1. This CDR3 spans 16 amino acids. V was clipped by 0 bases and J by 4 bases; unmatched bases: 7. Germline assignment: CDR1 SGDLS and CDR2 YYNGEE. DNA of the CDR3: TGTGCCAGCAGCGTAGGACAGGGGCGCCTTGCAGATACGCAGTATTTT. Translation: CASSVGQGRLADTQYF.

The chain carries TRBV5-1 and TRBJ2-2; unclear D gene. Trimming took 4 bases from V and 1 from J, leaving 5 bases between them. This CDR3 contains 13 residues. Germline CDR1 is SGHRS and CDR2 is YFSETQ. The CDR3 loop reads CASSLGNTGELFF. As DNA, the CDR3 is TGCGCCAGCAGCCTAGGGAACACCGGGGAGCTGTTTTTT.

This chain links TRBV11-3 with TRBJ2-5; 7 nucleotides match TRBD1. The CDR3 is made up of 14 amino acids. Trimming removed 5 bases from V and 2 bases from J; junction bases left unmatched: 5. Germline values: CDR1 SGHNT, CDR2 YENEEA. CDR3 bases: TGTGCCAGCAGCCCGGGGACAGAGCAAGAGACCCAGTACTTC. This encodes CASSPGTEQETQYF.

Written as DNA, the CDR3 is TGCGCCAGCAGCCAAGGCGGGGGAGCCATTCAGCAGTTCTTC. Its translation is CASSQGGGAIQQFF. The rearrangement uses TRBV4-3 and TRBJ2-1, with TRBD2 matching 7 bases. The CDR3 is 14 residues long. V was clipped by 1 base and J by 11 bases; unmatched bases: 8. CDR1 LGHNA and CDR2 YSLEER come from the germline V gene.

The CDR3 coding sequence is TGCGCCAGCAGCCCATTCCAGGGGGACTATGGCTACACCTTC. It encodes CASSPFQGDYGYTF. The chain uses TRBV4-3 and TRBJ1-2; 7 nucleotides agree with TRBD1. The trim removed 4 bases at V and 3 bases at J, leaving 5 bases unmatched. This CDR3 is built from 14 residues. The germline gives CDR1 LGHNA, CDR2 YSLEER.

The CDR3 protein is CASSLGQVGQPQHF. CDR3 in DNA: TGTGCCAGCAGCCTCGGACAGGTGGGTCAGCCCCAGCATTTT. The rearrangement links TRBV28 to TRBJ1-5, with 7 bases identical to TRBD1. The CDR3 has 14 residues. V was pared by 6 bases and J by 6 bases, with 8 bases of the junction left unmatched. Germline-derived CDR1 and CDR2 are MDHEN and SYDVKM.

The chain carries TRBV5-8 and TRBJ1-2; TRBD1 matches at 7 bases. J lost 4 bases, V lost 5 bases, and 11 bases had no gene match. Germline CDR1 reads SGHTS; CDR2 reads YDEGEE. The length of the CDR3 is 15 residues. CDR3 coding DNA: TGTGCCAGCAGTTCACCGGGACAGAAATTCTATGGCTACACCTTC. It is translated as CASSSPGQKFYGYTF.

On this clone: Different DNA sequences within this sample yield the same CDR3. The genes are TRBV20-1 and TRBJ1-1; tentatively, D is TRBD1 (5 bases). The CDR3 is 11 residues long. Between the trimmed V and J ends, which lost 3 bases and 8 bases, there was a span of 10 bases. In germline, CDR1 is DFQATT, CDR2 SNEGSKA (reference sequence). In nucleotides, the CDR3 is TGCAGTGCTAGTCAGGGCACCGAAGCTTTCTTT. Translated, it gives CSASQGTEAFF.

V usage is TRBV4-3 and J usage is TRBJ1-5; the match to TRBD1 covers 7 bases. V dropped 0 bases and J dropped 4; count of bases not matched to a gene: 6. Germline values: CDR1 LGHNA, CDR2 YSLEER. The CDR3 is 16 amino acids. Written as DNA, the CDR3 is TGCGCCAGCAGCCAAGATCTCCAACAGGGGAATCAGCCCCAGCATTTT. Translation: CASSQDLQQGNQPQHF.

The chain joins TRBV6-5 to TRBJ1-1; TRBD1 matches 8 bases. The CDR3 loop spans 14 amino acids. The germline V gene encodes CDR1 MNHEY and CDR2 SVGAGI. J was trimmed by 4 bases and V by 2 bases; bases with no gene match: 3. The CDR3 DNA reads TGTGCCAGCAGTTACCGCACAGGGGGCACTGAAGCTTTCTTT. It translates to CASSYRTGGTEAFF.

The chain joins TRBV19 to TRBJ1-1, with 8 bases identical to TRBD1. Losses at the gene ends were 7 bases for V and 0 bases for J; bases not matched to a gene: 4. The CDR3 covers 14 residues. Germline lookup yields CDR1 LNHDA and CDR2 SQIVND (reference sequence). The CDR3, as DNA: TGTGCCAGTAAGACAGGGGTGGTGAACACTGAAGCTTTCTTT. The encoded protein is CASKTGVVNTEAFF.

The CDR3 loop is CASSVGGQGFYEQYF. As DNA, the CDR3 is TGTGCCAGCAGCGTAGGGGGCCAGGGATTCTACGAGCAGTACTTC. The rearrangement links TRBV9 to TRBJ2-7; a possible D gene is TRBD1 (5 bases). Per germline, CDR1 SGDLS and CDR2 YYNGEE. Trimming shortened V by 0 bases and J by 3 bases, and 13 bases separated the two germline ends. The CDR3 sequence is 15 residues long.

This clone was counted a few times. This chain links TRBV28 with TRBJ1-5; D unresolved. This CDR3 spans 16 amino acids. Trimming took off 6 bases at V and 2 bases at J, with 17 bases between the two ends. Germline CDR1 is MDHEN and CDR2 is SYDVKM. The CDR3 spells CASSPRGRFGNQPQHF. The CDR3 DNA follows: TGTGCCAGCAGCCCGAGAGGGAGGTTCGGCAATCAGCCCCAGCATTTT.

The CDR3 sequence: CASSELAGYEQYF. Written as DNA, the CDR3 is TGTGCCAGCAGTGAGCTAGCGGGCTACGAGCAGTACTTC. This chain connects TRBV6-1 to TRBJ2-7; 8 bases are shared with TRBD2. V was clipped by 3 bases and J by 3 bases; unmatched bases: 1. The CDR3 length is 13 residues. Germline V gene lookup returns CDR1 MNHNS and CDR2 SASEGT.

V gene TRBV15 combines with J gene TRBJ1-1, with a tentative D call TRBD1 (6 bases). Trimming shortened V by 1 base and J by 4 bases, and 13 bases separated the two germline ends. This CDR3 comprises 15 residues. Germline V gene lookup returns CDR1 LNHNV and CDR2 YYDKDF (reference sequence). DNA for the CDR3: TGTGCCACCAGCAGAGGTGAGGGGGAGATCACTGAAGCTTTCTTT. This translates into CATSRGEGEITEAFF.

V gene TRBV6-5 combines with J gene TRBJ1-1; D is uncertain. Trimming left V 7 bases short and J 5 bases short, with 14 bases between. Germline CDR1 and CDR2: MNHEY and SVGAGI. CDR3 size: 13 residues. Here the CDR3 DNA reads TGTGCCAGCATCAATAGCGGGAGGACTGAAGCTTTCTTT. This encodes CASINSGRTEAFF.

This chain uses TRBV18 with TRBJ2-5; no definite D call. Germline V gene lookup returns CDR1 KGHSH and CDR2 LQKENI. The CDR3 loop spans 16 amino acids. V gave up 0 bases and J gave up 4 bases, with 15 bases separating them. CDR3 loop: CASSPPYPNPPETQYF. The CDR3 nucleotides are TGTGCCAGCTCACCACCCTACCCCAATCCCCCAGAGACCCAGTACTTC.

The chain employs TRBV7-8 and TRBJ1-2; D uncertain. Germline loops: CDR1 SGHVS, CDR2 FQNEAQ. This CDR3 comprises 12 residues. V lost 0 bases to trimming and J lost 10 bases, with 9 bases between them. The CDR3 nucleotides are TGTGCCAGCAGCTTAGCGGACTTGTTCTACACCTTC. Translating gives CASSLADLFYTF.

For the CDR3, the DNA is TGTGCCAGCAGCGCCAGCGGGACGAACACCGGGGAGCTGTTTTTT. Its protein is CASSASGTNTGELFF. This rearrangement joins TRBV11-3 to TRBJ2-2; 7 bases line up with TRBD2. V was pared by 5 bases and J by 0 bases, with 3 bases of the junction left unmatched. The germline CDR1 and CDR2 sequences are SGHNT and YENEEA. The CDR3 totals 15 residues.

The chain recombines TRBV5-5 with TRBJ2-7, with 7 bases aligning to TRBD1. The CDR3 covers 14 residues. V shed 3 bases and J 4 bases; nucleotides not matched to a gene: 7. Germline CDR1 is SGHKS and CDR2 is YYEKEE (reference sequence). CDR3 region: CASSSRGQKYEQYF. In nucleotides, the CDR3 is TGTGCCAGCAGCTCCAGGGGACAGAAATACGAGCAGTACTTC.

The gene calls are TRBV6-5 and TRBJ2-7; maybe TRBD1 (7 bases). CDR1 is MNHEY and CDR2 is SVGAGI in the germline V gene. V was shortened by 6 bases and J by 5 bases, with 20 bases between the two germline ends. This CDR3 spans 15 amino acids. DNA of the CDR3: TGTGCCAGCAGCCTTACGGGGGACAGAGCCCACGAGCAGTACTTC. Translating it yields CASSLTGDRAHEQYF.

V gene TRBV27 combines with J gene TRBJ2-7; TRBD2 matches at 8 bases. J was trimmed by 1 base and V by 2 bases; bases with no gene match: 7. The V gene's germline CDR1 is MNHEY and CDR2 SMNVEV (reference sequence). The CDR3 totals 16 residues. CDR3 bases: TGTGCCAGCAGTTTAGCTAGCGGGCCGGGGTCCTACGAGCAGTACTTC. Amino acids: CASSLASGPGSYEQYF.